This TCR beta chain was identified during a study of blood T cell repertoires in COVID-19. About the study: There were acute and convalescent COVID-19 samples, and they came from the United States, Italy and Spain. T cells, B-cell-depleted T cells, or PBMCs supplied cDNA or gDNA.

The CDR3 has 11 residues. V was trimmed by 8 bases and J by 7 bases, leaving 14 bases between them. The germline V gene has CDR1 SQVTM and CDR2 ANQGSEA. Seattle participants joined during active infection and were tracked over time. Authors' processing steps: Nucleated cell counts were estimated from reference gene primer amplification. The table came from immunoSEQ multiplex PCR; TCRdb's copy has only in-frame clones and leaves some out. The V and J calls and the clone size are those of that table, but D and trimming were determined from the DNA. The sample gives more than 200,000 clones, 75% to 90% of which show up once; roughly 8% is in the top ten.

The chain is built from TRBV29-1 and TRBJ1-1; D gene unclear. Specimen: peripheral blood. The receptor was derived from a woman aged 80 or older with COVID-19, enrolled during active disease. CDR3 coding DNA: TGCAGCTTCACGCTTACCTATGAAGCTTTCTTT. Its translation: CSFTLTYEAFF.